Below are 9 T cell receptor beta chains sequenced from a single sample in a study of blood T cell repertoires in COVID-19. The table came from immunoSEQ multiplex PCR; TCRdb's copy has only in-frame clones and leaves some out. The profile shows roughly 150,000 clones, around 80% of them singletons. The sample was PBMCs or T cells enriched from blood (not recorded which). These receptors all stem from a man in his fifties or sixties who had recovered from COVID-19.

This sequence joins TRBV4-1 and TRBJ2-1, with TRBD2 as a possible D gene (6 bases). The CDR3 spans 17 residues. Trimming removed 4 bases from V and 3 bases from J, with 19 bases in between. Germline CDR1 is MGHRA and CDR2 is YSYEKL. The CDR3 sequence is CASSPNLLAPIYNEQFF. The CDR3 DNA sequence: TGCGCCAGCAGCCCGAATCTACTAGCCCCGATCTACAATGAGCAGTTCTTC.

CDR3 nucleotides: TGCAGCGTTGAAACAGGTACCGACTATGGCTACACCTTC. Translating it yields CSVETGTDYGYTF. The rearrangement links TRBV29-1 to TRBJ1-2, with a tentative D call TRBD1 (5 bases). CDR3 length: 13 amino acids. With 2 bases removed from V and 3 bases from J, the gap between germline ends came to 10 bases. Germline-derived CDR1 and CDR2 are SQVTM and ANQGSEA.

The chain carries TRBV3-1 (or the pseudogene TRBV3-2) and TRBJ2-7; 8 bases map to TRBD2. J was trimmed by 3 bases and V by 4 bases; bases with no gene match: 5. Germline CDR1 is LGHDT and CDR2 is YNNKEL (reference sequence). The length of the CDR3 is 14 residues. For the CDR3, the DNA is TGTGCCAGCAGCCGTAGCGGGACAAACTACGAGCAGTACTTC. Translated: CASSRSGTNYEQYF.

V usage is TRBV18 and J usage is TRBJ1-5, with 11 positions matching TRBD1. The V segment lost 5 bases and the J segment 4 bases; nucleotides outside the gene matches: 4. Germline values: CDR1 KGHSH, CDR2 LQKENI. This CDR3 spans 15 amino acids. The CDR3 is CASSEGQGGNQPQHF. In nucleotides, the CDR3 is TGTGCCAGCTCAGAGGGACAGGGGGGAAATCAGCCCCAGCATTTT.

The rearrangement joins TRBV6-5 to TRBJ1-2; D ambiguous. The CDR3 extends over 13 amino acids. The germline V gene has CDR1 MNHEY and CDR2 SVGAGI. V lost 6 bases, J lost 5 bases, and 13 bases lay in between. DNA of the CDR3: TGTGCCAGCAGCCAATTCAGAGGGTATGGCTACACCTTC. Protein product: CASSQFRGYGYTF.

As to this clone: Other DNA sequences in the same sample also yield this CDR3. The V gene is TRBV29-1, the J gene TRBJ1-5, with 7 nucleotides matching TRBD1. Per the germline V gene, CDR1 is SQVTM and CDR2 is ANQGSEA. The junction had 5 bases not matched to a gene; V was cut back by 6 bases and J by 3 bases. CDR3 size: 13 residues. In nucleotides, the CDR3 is TGCAGCGTAGCGACAGGGCCCAATCAGCCCCAGCATTTT. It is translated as CSVATGPNQPQHF. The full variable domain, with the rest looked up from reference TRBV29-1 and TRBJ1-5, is SAVISQKPSRDICQRGTSLTIQCQVDSQVTMMFWYRQQPGQSLTLIATANQGSEATYESGFVIDKFPISRPNLTFSTLTVSNMSPEDSSIYLCSVATGPNQPQHFGDGTRLSIL.

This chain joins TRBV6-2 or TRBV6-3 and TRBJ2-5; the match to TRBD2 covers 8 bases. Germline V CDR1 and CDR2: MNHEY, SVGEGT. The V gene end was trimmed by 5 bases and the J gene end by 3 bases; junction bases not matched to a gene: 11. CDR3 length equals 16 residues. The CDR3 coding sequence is TGTGCCAGCAGTGAGCGGGGGACGGCCCTTGAAGAGACCCAGTACTTC. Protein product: CASSERGTALEETQYF.

In DNA, the CDR3 is TGTGCCAGCAGCGTAGGGGGCCGCTCTGGAAACACCATATATTTT. Amino acid sequence: CASSVGGRSGNTIYF. The gene calls are TRBV9 and TRBJ1-3, with a possible D match to TRBD1 (5 bases). CDR3 length: 15 residues. Germline V gives CDR1 SGDLS, CDR2 YYNGEE. V lost 0 bases, J lost 0 bases, and 7 bases lay in between. The variable domain in full, with the rest retrieved from reference TRBV9 and TRBJ1-3, is DSGVTQTPKHLITATGQRVTLRCSPRSGDLSVYWYQQSLDQGLQFLIQYYNGEERAKGNILERFSAQQFPDLHSELNLSSLELGDSALYFCASSVGGRSGNTIYFGEGSWLTVV.

Here the CDR3 reads CASSQDRNMNTEAFF. Written as DNA, the CDR3 is TGTGCCAGCAGCCAAGACAGGAATATGAACACTGAAGCTTTCTTT. The rearrangement joins TRBV14 to TRBJ1-1; D gene ambiguous. The germline gives CDR1 SGHDN, CDR2 FVKESK. This CDR3 has 15 amino acids. V was cut by 0 bases and J by 0 bases, with 8 bases left in between.